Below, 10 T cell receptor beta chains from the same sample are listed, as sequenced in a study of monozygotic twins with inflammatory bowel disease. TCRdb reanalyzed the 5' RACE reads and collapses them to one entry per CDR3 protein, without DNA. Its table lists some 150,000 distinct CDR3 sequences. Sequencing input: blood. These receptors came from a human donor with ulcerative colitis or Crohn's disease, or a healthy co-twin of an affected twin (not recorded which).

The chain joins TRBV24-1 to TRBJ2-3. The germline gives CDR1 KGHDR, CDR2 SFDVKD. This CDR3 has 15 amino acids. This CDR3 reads CATSDVRGSGDTQYF.

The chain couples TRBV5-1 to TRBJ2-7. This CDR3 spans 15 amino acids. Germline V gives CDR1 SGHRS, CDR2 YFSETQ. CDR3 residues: CASSLTAESSYEQYF. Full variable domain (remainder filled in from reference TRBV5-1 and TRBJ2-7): KAGVTQTPRYLIKTRGQQVTLSCSPISGHRSVSWYQQTPGQGLQFLFEYFSETQRNKGNFPGRFSGRQFSNSRSEMNVSTLELGDSALYLCASSLTAESSYEQYFGPGTRLTVT.

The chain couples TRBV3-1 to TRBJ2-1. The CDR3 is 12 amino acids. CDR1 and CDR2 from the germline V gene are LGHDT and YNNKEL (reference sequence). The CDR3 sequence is CASSPHGNEQFF.

The CDR3 loop reads CASSSDRVDEQFF. This chain links TRBV11-3 with TRBJ2-1; there is no DNA to check the TCRdb D call of TRBD1. Germline CDR1 and CDR2: SGHNT and YENEEA. This CDR3 has 13 residues.

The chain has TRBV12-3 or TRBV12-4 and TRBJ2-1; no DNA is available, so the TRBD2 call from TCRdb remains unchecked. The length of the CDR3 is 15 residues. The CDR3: CASGGSSGTYNEQFF.

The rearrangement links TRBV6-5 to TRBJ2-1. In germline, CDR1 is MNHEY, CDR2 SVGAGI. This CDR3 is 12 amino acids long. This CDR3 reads CASSFDTNEQFF.

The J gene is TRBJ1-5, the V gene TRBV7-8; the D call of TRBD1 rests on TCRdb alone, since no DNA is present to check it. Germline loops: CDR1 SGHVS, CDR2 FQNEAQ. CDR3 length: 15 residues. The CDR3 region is CASSYSGTQNQPQHF.

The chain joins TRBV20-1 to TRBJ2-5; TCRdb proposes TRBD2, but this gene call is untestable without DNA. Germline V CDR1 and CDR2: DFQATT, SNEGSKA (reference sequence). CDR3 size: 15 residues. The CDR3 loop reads CSAPPRTSGRETQYF.

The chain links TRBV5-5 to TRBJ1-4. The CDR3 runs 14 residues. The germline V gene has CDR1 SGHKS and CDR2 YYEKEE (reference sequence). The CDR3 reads CASSQTATNEKLFF.

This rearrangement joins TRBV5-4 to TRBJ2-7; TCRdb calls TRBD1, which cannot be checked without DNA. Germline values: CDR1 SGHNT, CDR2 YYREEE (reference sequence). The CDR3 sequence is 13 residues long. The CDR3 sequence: CASSHPDRGEQYF.